These T cell receptor beta chains were read from a single sample in a study of post-analysis software for immune sequencing data. MiXCR was run by TCRdb on the PCR reads, yielding one entry per CDR3 protein. This sample carries about 460,000 distinct CDR3 sequences, roughly 45% of them seen once, and the ten largest clones take 9.5% to 13%. The sequencing sample was made of blood. The origin of the receptors is a girl between 5 and 17 years old with multiple sclerosis. Both conserved end residues are trimmed from each CDR3. The order of the fields is CDR3 protein, V gene, CDR3 length.

ASSPPGLAGVYEQY,TRBV25-1,14
SAPDRNNSPLH,TRBV20-1,11
ASSPRPQETQY,TRBV7-3,11
SARVNRGYNEQF,TRBV20-1,12
ASSQERVGGSSYEQY,TRBV4-3,15
ATSDRETQY,TRBV24-1,9
ASSLGSGRFSYEQY,TRBV5-1,14
AISELKFRGGSYIYEQY,TRBV10-3,17
AWSVQANYGYT,TRBV30,11
ASSFSTSGMTTDMQY,TRBV12-3/TRBV12-4,15
ASSLLTSGQETQY,TRBV5-1,13
ASSLGSGTWDGYT,TRBV5-1,13
ASSYWTGEGYT,TRBV7-2,11
ASRRGGGTEQF,TRBV2,11
AISGGPGRETGDTQY,TRBV10-3,15
SAQRGGRKETQY,TRBV20-1,12
SARRPGGTDTQY,TRBV20-1,12
ASSPVGIQY,TRBV7-9,9
ASSDRIEQF,TRBV19,9
ASSVKQGMEQF,TRBV6-1,11
ASSLVLAGSYEQY,TRBV11-2,13
SAIERLEQF,TRBV20-1,9
SASLADAYNEQF,TRBV20-1,12
SVEGGAEHREIYGYT,TRBV29-1,15
ASSQVASAVTYEQY,TRBV4-1,14
SVTPRAGNEQF,TRBV29-1,11
AISEGDAEQF,TRBV10-3,10
ASSSRPGGQETQY,TRBV28,13
ASSRGSGLPYEQY,TRBV7-9,13
ASSEQKGGYGYT,TRBV11-2,12
ASSGGDLRLTDTQY,TRBV9,14
ASSLRTGTSDPY,TRBV11-2,12
ASSESGRGQETQY,TRBV25-1,13
ASSYRDSVSWAQH,TRBV28,13
ATSDLDGAGVQNEQF,TRBV24-1,15
ASTLGEIQY,TRBV12-3/TRBV12-4,9
ASSRSRTAYEQY,TRBV7-8,12
SAATKPKNIQY,TRBV20-1,11
ASSSPRRGTGGMSYNEQF,TRBV7-2,18
ASSQDSDQPQH,TRBV4-1,11
ASSPGTRRQY,TRBV5-1,10